The T cell receptor (beta chain) under discussion was sequenced for a study of T cell clones after liver transplantation. Study at large: Tolerance: complete withdrawal held at least one year, liver enzymes staying within twice normal.

In the case of this clone: Its antigen is currently unknown.

The CDR3 is 13 residues long. In germline, CDR1 is SNHLY, CDR2 FYNNEI. Between the trimmed V and J ends, which lost 6 bases and 5 bases, there was a span of 14 bases. Only in-frame clones appear in the TCRdb table, and some are missing; sequencing was by immunoSEQ multiplex PCR. In the table there are around 77,000 clones, 75% to 90% of which are singletons. Study findings and constraints: The donor-reactive repertoire was only partly measurable in two subjects, lacking donor cells.

This TCR was recovered from a human patient who received a liver transplant. Some T cells may be supplied by the graft donor. The rearrangement uses TRBV2 and TRBJ2-7; perhaps TRBD2 as D (5 bases). The sequencing used CD4+ T cells from blood, collected 12 months after liver transplant. CDR3 loop: CASSGGIPHEQYF. The CDR3 DNA reads as TGTGCCAGCAGCGGAGGCATCCCCCACGAGCAGTACTTC. Supplemented by reference TRBV2 and TRBJ2-7, the full variable domain reads EPEVTQTPSHQVTQMGQEVILRCVPISNHLYFYWYRQILGQKVEFLVSFYNNEISEKSEIFDDQFSVERPDGSNFTLKIRSTKLEDSAMYFCASSGGIPHEQYFGPGTRLTVT.